Listed below are T cell receptor beta chains from one sample, sequenced in a study of beta chain features in type 1 diabetes. The protocol was immunoSEQ multiplex PCR, while the TCRdb copy is restricted to in-frame clones and leaves out a portion. The repertoire holds 300,000 to 350,000 clones, with 13% to 15% as singletons. Sequenced input: central memory CD4+ T cells from blood. The receptor source for this set is a young man in good health. Both conserved end residues are part of each CDR3. The order of the fields is J gene, V gene, D gene, clone size, CDR3 DNA, CDR3 protein. The D gene is left open where the match is weak. Clone size appears in some rows only: once, few, many, or a class for an expanded clone.

J: TRBJ2-1
V: TRBV5-5
D: TRBD1
size: many
DNA: TGTGCCAGCAGGGGAACAGGGGGAGCCTACAATGAGCAGTTCTTC
CDR3: CASRGTGGAYNEQFF

J: TRBJ2-7
V: TRBV12-5
D: TRBD1
size: few
DNA: TGTGCTAGTGGTTTGGGACAGGGCTTCTACGAGCAGTACTTC
CDR3: CASGLGQGFYEQYF

J: TRBJ2-3
V: TRBV7-6
D: -
size: few
DNA: TGTGCCAGCAGCTTGCAACCCCCGGGAGCCGTTAGCACAGATACGCAGTATTTT
CDR3: CASSLQPPGAVSTDTQYF

J: TRBJ2-2
V: TRBV19
D: -
size: -
DNA: TGTGCCAGTACCCTAGACAGGTTTCCAAACACCGGGGAGCTGTTTTTT
CDR3: CASTLDRFPNTGELFF

J: TRBJ2-5
V: TRBV5-1
D: TRBD1
size: few
DNA: TGCGCCAGCAGCAAGACAGGGCTAGTGGAGACCCAGTACTTC
CDR3: CASSKTGLVETQYF

J: TRBJ2-5
V: TRBV29-1
D: TRBD2
size: few
DNA: TGCAGCGTCATACGACTAGCGGGATCGTACCAAGAGACCCAGTACTTC
CDR3: CSVIRLAGSYQETQYF

J: TRBJ2-7
V: TRBV5-6
D: -
size: -
DNA: TGTGCCAGCAGCTTACCGGACAGATCCTCCTACGAGCAGTACTTC
CDR3: CASSLPDRSSYEQYF

J: TRBJ2-4
V: TRBV7-9
D: TRBD2
size: many
DNA: TGTGCCAGCAGCCCGACTAGCGGGAACATTCAGTACTTC
CDR3: CASSPTSGNIQYF

J: TRBJ2-2
V: TRBV5-1
D: TRBD2
size: few
DNA: TGCGCCAGCAGCCCCCGACTAGCGGGGTCGTTCACCGGGGAGCTGTTTTTT
CDR3: CASSPRLAGSFTGELFF

J: TRBJ1-5
V: TRBV2
D: -
size: -
DNA: TGTGCCAGCGGCGACGTGGGTCAGCCCCAGCATTTT
CDR3: CASGDVGQPQHF

J: TRBJ1-1
V: TRBV7-9
D: -
size: -
DNA: TGTGCCAGCAGCAGGGTTTCTGGCACTGAAGCTTTCTTT
CDR3: CASSRVSGTEAFF

J: TRBJ2-3
V: TRBV7-2
D: TRBD1
size: -
DNA: TGTGCCAGCAGCATTAGACAGGGGAACACAGATACGCAGTATTTT
CDR3: CASSIRQGNTDTQYF

J: TRBJ2-5
V: TRBV18
D: -
size: -
DNA: TGTGCCAGCTCTTGGGAGACCCAGTACTTC
CDR3: CASSWETQYF

J: TRBJ1-2
V: TRBV30
D: -
size: few
DNA: TGTGCCTGGGTAAACAGAGAAAACTATGGCTACACCTTC
CDR3: CAWVNRENYGYTF

J: TRBJ2-5
V: TRBV7-9
D: TRBD2
size: few
DNA: TGTGCCAGCAGCTTTACGGGGGGGCAAGAGACCCAGTACTTC
CDR3: CASSFTGGQETQYF

J: TRBJ2-7
V: TRBV7-4
D: -
size: few
DNA: TGTGCCAGCAGCTCCCTCAGTGTTTCCTACGAGCAGTACTTC
CDR3: CASSSLSVSYEQYF

J: TRBJ2-5
V: TRBV7-9
D: -
size: few
DNA: TGTGCCAGCAGCTTCTTGGGGGCGGAGACCCAGTACTTC
CDR3: CASSFLGAETQYF

J: TRBJ2-1
V: TRBV7-2
D: TRBD1
size: few
DNA: TGTGCCAGCAGCTTATCAGGGGGCGCTTGGGGTGAGCAGTTCTTC
CDR3: CASSLSGGAWGEQFF

J: TRBJ1-1
V: TRBV4-2
D: TRBD1
size: few
DNA: TGTGCCAGCAGCCAAGAGATGGTAGGACAGGGTGAAGCTTTCTTT
CDR3: CASSQEMVGQGEAFF

J: TRBJ1-1
V: TRBV5-4
D: -
size: -
DNA: TGTGCCAGCAGCTTGGGTGGGGGTAGCGTCACTGAAGCTTTCTTT
CDR3: CASSLGGGSVTEAFF

J: TRBJ1-5
V: TRBV7-8
D: -
size: -
DNA: TGTGCCAGCAGCTTACGGGGGTATCAGCCCCAGCATTTT
CDR3: CASSLRGYQPQHF

J: TRBJ1-1
V: TRBV5-4
D: -
size: few
DNA: TGTGCCAGCAGCGGGGTGACGGATGAAGCTTTCTTT
CDR3: CASSGVTDEAFF

J: TRBJ2-6
V: TRBV11-3
D: -
size: few
DNA: TGTGCCAGCAGCACCTGGACAGAAAGGACCTCCGGGGCCAACGTCCTGACTTTC
CDR3: CASSTWTERTSGANVLTF

J: TRBJ2-5
V: TRBV5-6
D: -
size: -
DNA: TGTGCCAGCAGCTTGCCGGCAGGGGGGCAAGAGACCCAGTACTTC
CDR3: CASSLPAGGQETQYF

J: TRBJ2-7
V: TRBV7-2
D: TRBD2
size: -
DNA: TGTGCCAGCAGCTCGGATAGGACTAGCGGGACCTACGAGCAGTACTTC
CDR3: CASSSDRTSGTYEQYF

J: TRBJ2-1
V: TRBV2
D: -
size: few
DNA: TGTGCCAGCAGTGGGCGCCGTGGAGTCAGTTTAGGCAATGAGCAGTTCTTC
CDR3: CASSGRRGVSLGNEQFF

J: TRBJ2-5
V: TRBV2
D: -
size: -
DNA: TGTGCCAGCAATAGACAGCCCGGGGAGACCCAGTACTTC
CDR3: CASNRQPGETQYF

J: TRBJ2-3
V: TRBV6-5
D: TRBD2
size: few
DNA: TGTGCCAGCAGTCCCCCTAGCGGGGGCGATACGCAGTATTTT
CDR3: CASSPPSGGDTQYF

J: TRBJ2-1
V: TRBV7-3
D: -
size: few
DNA: TGTGCCAGCAGCTCTCGTACAAACAATGAGCAGTTCTTC
CDR3: CASSSRTNNEQFF

J: TRBJ2-2
V: TRBV7-2
D: -
size: -
DNA: TGTGCCAGCAGCTCGCGGACGAACACCGGGGAGCTGTTTTTT
CDR3: CASSSRTNTGELFF

J: TRBJ2-1
V: TRBV6-6
D: TRBD2
size: few
DNA: TGTGCCAGCAGCATAGCGGGCCCGACCAATGAGCAGTTCTTC
CDR3: CASSIAGPTNEQFF